What follows are 3 T cell receptor beta chains derived from one specimen sequenced in a study of T cell responses to AZD1222 COVID-19 vaccine. Produced via immunoSEQ multiplex PCR; TCRdb's table is partial and in-frame only. Among approximately 160,000 clones listed, about nine tenths were seen once. Sample: peripheral blood, taken on day 0 of AZD1222 vaccination. These receptor sequences come from an adult in good health.

V is TRBV7-2 and J is TRBJ1-2, with 7 bases matching TRBD1. The CDR3 runs 15 residues. The germline CDR1 and CDR2 sequences are SGHTA and FQGNSA. The V gene end was trimmed by 4 bases and the J gene end by 4 bases; junction bases not matched to a gene: 9. The CDR3 protein is CASSSSTGSFYGYTF. CDR3 nucleotide sequence: TGTGCCAGCAGCTCCTCGACAGGGTCTTTCTATGGCTACACCTTC.

V gene TRBV19 combines with J gene TRBJ2-2; D remains unclear. The CDR3 contains 17 residues. Trimming pared 7 bases from V and 2 bases from J, leaving 20 bases between. CDR1 is LNHDA and CDR2 is SQIVND in the germline V gene (reference sequence). The CDR3 spells CASTNTRTVGNTGELFF. In DNA, the CDR3 is TGTGCCAGTACTAATACCCGGACCGTCGGAAACACCGGGGAGCTGTTTTTT.

This chain links TRBV5-4 with TRBJ1-4; D unresolved. The CDR3 has 14 amino acids. Germline CDR1 SGHNT, CDR2 YYREEE (reference sequence). Trimming removed 4 bases from V and 2 bases from J, with 9 bases in between. The CDR3 nucleotides are TGTGCCAGCAGCCCGGGCTTCACTAATGAAAAACTGTTTTTT. This codes for CASSPGFTNEKLFF.